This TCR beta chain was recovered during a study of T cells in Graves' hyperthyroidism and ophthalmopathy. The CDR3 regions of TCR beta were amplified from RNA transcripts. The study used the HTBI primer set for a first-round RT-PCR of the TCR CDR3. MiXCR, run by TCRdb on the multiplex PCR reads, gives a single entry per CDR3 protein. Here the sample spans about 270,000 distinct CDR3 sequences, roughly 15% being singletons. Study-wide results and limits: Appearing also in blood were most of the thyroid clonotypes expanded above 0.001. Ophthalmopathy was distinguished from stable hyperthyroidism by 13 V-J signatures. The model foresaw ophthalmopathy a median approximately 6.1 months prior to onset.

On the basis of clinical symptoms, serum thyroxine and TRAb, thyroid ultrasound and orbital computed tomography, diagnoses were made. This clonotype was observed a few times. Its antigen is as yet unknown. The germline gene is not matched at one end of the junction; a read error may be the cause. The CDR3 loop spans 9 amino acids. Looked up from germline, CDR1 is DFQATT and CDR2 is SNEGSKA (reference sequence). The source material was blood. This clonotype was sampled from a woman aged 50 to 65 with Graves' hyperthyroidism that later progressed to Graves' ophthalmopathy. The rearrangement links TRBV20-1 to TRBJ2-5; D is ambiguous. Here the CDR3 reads CSAQEAQYF. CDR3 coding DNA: TGCAGTGCCCAAGAGGCCCAGTACTTC.